The TCR beta chain under discussion was sequenced for a study of early T cells in non-severe SARS-CoV-2 infection. Study context: Sequenced material consisted of bulk RNA (from unsorted whole blood), and chains were unpaired. The study, taken as a whole, reports: Lookups in VDJdb leaned toward anti-spike CD8 responses and missed private and CD4 specificities.

Individual cDNA molecules were tagged with unique molecular identifiers. TCRdb re-called the 5' RACE reads with MiXCR, one entry per CDR3 protein. The data contain approximately 69,000 distinct CDR3 sequences, more than 9.5% of them singletons. This clonotype was seen repeatedly, ten times or more. What it binds is unknown. This sequence originates from an adult who was a healthcare worker with PCR-confirmed SARS-CoV-2 infection or an uninfected control (not recorded which). Specimen: whole blood, collected at baseline.

CDR3: CASSFARTGRTEAFF. CDR3 sequence (DNA): TGTGCCAGCAGTTTTGCAAGGACAGGGAGGACTGAAGCTTTCTTT. The V and J genes are TRBV12-3 or TRBV12-4 and TRBJ1-1; 8 bases are a match to TRBD1. The CDR3 runs to 15 residues. Germline trimming cut 3 bases from V and 5 bases from J; bases unmatched to any gene: 8.